This TCR beta chain was sequenced during a study of blood T cells in healthy people across ages. Isolated per sample were at least 7 million PBMCs. It was with a sample-barcoded 5' primer and a J-beta primer mix that a second PCR of roughly 7 to 12 cycles was run. TCRdb re-derived calls from the 5' RACE reads in MiXCR, one entry per CDR3 protein. The sample has over 1,500,000 distinct CDR3 sequences; about 49% are singletons. The V end lost 4 bases, the J end lost 8 bases, and 14 bases lay between the germline ends. This CDR3 has 13 amino acids. Germline assignment: CDR1 LGHNA and CDR2 YSLEER. The chain uses TRBV4-3 and TRBJ1-2, with a possible D match to TRBD1 (6 bases). Sequencing was performed on blood. The TCR comes from a woman aged 40 to 55 in good health. The CDR3 sequence is CASSRNQGQGYTF. The CDR3 DNA is TGCGCCAGCAGCCGCAACCAGGGACAAGGCTACACCTTC.